This T cell receptor (beta chain) was retrieved from a study of control samples from healthy donors and cancer patients (TCRdb year 2020). As to this clone: The target of this receptor is not known. No much larger clonotype is one base removed from it; base qualities were not supplied.

Libraries came from the immunoSEQ multiplex PCR assay. Entries here come from immuneACCESS through TCRdb and include only in-frame sequences with V and J called. Some clones fail to appear in such tables; in the studies checked, an unresolved V gene covers under half of the shortfall, and the cause of the remainder is unknown. For this sample the table gives some 120,000 clones, of which around 96% were detected only once. The top ten constitute 3.5% to 4% of the sample. The trim is 5 bases for V and 4 bases for J, with a gap of 20 bases between the germline ends. CDR1 and CDR2, looked up from the germline V gene, are SGHAT and FQNNGV. Reading from cysteine to phenylalanine, the CDR3 counts 16 amino acids. Of the read, only the CDR3 DNA is kept; its 48 bases are in frame from base 1.

The sample consisted of blood. This sequence uses TRBV11-2 and TRBJ1-2, and TRBD1 may be the D gene, going by 5 matching bases. This TCR was sampled from a man aged 25 to 40 in good health. The DNA is as follows: TGTGCCAGCAGCCTATACGACACCGGGACCGGCTATGGCTACACCTTC. It translates to CASSLYDTGTGYGYTF. With all but the CDR3 taken from the reference TRBV11-2 and TRBJ1-2 genes, the full variable domain is: EAGVAQSPRYKIIEKRQSVAFWCNPISGHATLYWYQQILGQGPKLLIQFQNNGVVDDSQLPKDRFSAERLKGVDSTLKIQPAKLEDSAVYLCASSLYDTGTGYGYTFGSGTRLTVV.